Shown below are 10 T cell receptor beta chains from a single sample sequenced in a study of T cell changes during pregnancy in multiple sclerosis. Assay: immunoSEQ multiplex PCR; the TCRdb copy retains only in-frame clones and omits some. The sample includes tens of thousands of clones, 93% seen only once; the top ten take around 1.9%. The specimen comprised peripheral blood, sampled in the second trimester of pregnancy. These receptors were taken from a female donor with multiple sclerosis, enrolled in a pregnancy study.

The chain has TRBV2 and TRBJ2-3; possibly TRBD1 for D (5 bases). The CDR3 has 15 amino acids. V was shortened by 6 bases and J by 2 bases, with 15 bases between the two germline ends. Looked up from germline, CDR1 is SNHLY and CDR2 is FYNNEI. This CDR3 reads CASRKTQGTTDTQYF. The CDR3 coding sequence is TGTGCCAGCAGGAAAACCCAGGGAACCACAGATACGCAGTATTTT.

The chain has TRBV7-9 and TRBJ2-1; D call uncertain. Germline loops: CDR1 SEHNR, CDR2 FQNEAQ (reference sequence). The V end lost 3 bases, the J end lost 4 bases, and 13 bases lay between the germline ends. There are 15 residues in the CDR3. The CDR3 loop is CASSFSAGTYNEQFF. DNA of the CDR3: TGTGCCAGCAGCTTCTCGGCAGGTACATACAATGAGCAGTTCTTC.

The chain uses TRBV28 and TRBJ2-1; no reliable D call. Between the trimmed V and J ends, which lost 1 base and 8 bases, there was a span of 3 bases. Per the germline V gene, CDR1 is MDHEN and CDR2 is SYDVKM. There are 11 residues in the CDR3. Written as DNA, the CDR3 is TGTGCCAGCAGTTTATCATATGAGCAGTTCTTC. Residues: CASSLSYEQFF.

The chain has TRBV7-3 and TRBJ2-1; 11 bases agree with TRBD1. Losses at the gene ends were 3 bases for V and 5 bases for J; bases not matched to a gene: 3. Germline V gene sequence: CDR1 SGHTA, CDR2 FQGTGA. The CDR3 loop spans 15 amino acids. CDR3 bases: TGTGCCAGCAGCTTGGACAGGGGGCGCCACAATGAGCAGTTCTTC. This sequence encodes CASSLDRGRHNEQFF.

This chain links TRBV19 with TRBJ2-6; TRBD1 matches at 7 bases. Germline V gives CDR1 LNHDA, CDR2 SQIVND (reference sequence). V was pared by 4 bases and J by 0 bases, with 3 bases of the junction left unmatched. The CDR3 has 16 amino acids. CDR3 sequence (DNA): TGTGCCAGTAGTAGGGGACAGAGCTCTGGGGCCAACGTCCTGACTTTC. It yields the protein CASSRGQSSGANVLTF.

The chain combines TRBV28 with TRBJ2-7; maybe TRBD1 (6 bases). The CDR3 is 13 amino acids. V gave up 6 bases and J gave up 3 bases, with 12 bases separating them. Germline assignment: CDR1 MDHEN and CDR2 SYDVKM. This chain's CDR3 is CASSTGHFYEQYF. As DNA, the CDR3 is TGTGCCAGCAGCACGGGACACTTCTACGAGCAGTACTTC.

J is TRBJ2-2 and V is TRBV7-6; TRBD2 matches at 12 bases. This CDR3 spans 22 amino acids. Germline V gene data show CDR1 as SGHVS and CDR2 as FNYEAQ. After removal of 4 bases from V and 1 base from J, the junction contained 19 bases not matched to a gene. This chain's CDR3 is CASSYWDSGTSGLPENTGELFF. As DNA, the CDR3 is TGTGCCAGCAGCTACTGGGACAGTGGGACTAGCGGGCTTCCTGAGAACACCGGGGAGCTGTTTTTT. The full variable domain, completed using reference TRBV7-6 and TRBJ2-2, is GAGVSQSPRYKVTKRGQDVALRCDPISGHVSLYWYRQALGQGPEFLTYFNYEAQQDKSGLPNDRFSAERPEGSISTLTIQRTEQRDSAMYRCASSYWDSGTSGLPENTGELFFGEGSRLTVL.

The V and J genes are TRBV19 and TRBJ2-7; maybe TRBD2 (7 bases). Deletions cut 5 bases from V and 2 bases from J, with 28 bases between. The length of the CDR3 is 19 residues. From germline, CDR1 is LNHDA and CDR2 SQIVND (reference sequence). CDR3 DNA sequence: TGTGCCAGTAGTCCTGGGGGGGCGCGGATCGTATCGGGGGCCTACGAGCAGTACTTC. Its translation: CASSPGGARIVSGAYEQYF.

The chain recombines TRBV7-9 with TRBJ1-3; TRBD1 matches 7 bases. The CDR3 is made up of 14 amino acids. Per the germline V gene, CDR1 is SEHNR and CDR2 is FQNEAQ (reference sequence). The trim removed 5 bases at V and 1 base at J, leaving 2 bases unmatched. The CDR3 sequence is CASSEGASGNTIYF. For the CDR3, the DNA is TGTGCCAGCAGCGAGGGGGCTTCTGGAAACACCATATATTTT.

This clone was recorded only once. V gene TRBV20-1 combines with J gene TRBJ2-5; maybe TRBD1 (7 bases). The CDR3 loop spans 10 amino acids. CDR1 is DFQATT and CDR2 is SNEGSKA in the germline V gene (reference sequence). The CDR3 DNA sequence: TGCAGCAGGGGGGCGGAGACCCAGTACTTC. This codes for CSRGAETQYF.